Listed here is a single TCR beta chain. The CDR3 length is 14 residues. The J segment lost 0 bases and the V segment lost 5 bases, leaving 2 bases of the junction unmatched. Germline loops: CDR1 SGHTA, CDR2 FQGTGA. Per the authors' pipeline: Amplifying reference gene primers gave estimates of nucleated cell counts. Produced via immunoSEQ multiplex PCR; TCRdb's table is partial and in-frame only. That table supplies the V and J calls and clone size; D and trimming were determined from the DNA. The sample shows 170,000 or so clones, roughly 88% of them seen only once. The data belong to a study of blood T cell repertoires in COVID-19. The overall study: The samples span acute and convalescent COVID-19 from the United States, Italy and Spain. The cDNA or gDNA used as material had been derived from T cells, B-cell-depleted T cells, or PBMCs.

The sequencing sample was made of peripheral blood. V gene TRBV7-3 combines with J gene TRBJ2-3; TRBD1 agrees at 7 bases. The clonotype was recovered from a woman between 55 and 75 years old with acute or convalescent COVID-19. The CDR3 region is CASSPTGSTDTQYF. For the CDR3, the DNA is TGTGCCAGCAGCCCGACAGGGAGCACAGATACGCAGTATTTT.